Given below is one T cell receptor (beta chain) in context. The antigen is not known. TCRdb's table, derived via immunoSEQ multiplex PCR, lists solely in-frame clones and lacks some. The sample carries roughly 41,000 clones, 82% recorded once. This record belongs to a study of CD4 T cells in relation to SARS-CoV-2 and coronaviruses. Overall study context: After 10 days of antigen culture, PBMC TCR beta CDR3s were sequenced. Crossreactive spike epitopes shared across donors were mapped to their HLA restriction.

General study points: The assay detects memory recall responses, not culture-primed primary responses.

CDR3 size: 11 residues. Trimming pared 3 bases from V and 6 bases from J, leaving 6 bases between. Germline values: CDR1 SGHTA, CDR2 FQGNSA. The rearrangement joins TRBV7-2 to TRBJ2-7, with D uncertain. The receptor was derived from an adult with COVID-19. Sequenced sample: naive CD4+ T cells from PBMCs, cultured in vitro. The subset here: naive CD4+ T cells isolated by negative enrichment. CDR3 DNA sequence: TGTGCCAGCAGCTTGCAGACCGAGCAGTACTTC. Translating it yields CASSLQTEQYF.